The TCR beta chain under discussion was sequenced for a study of sequential checkpoint blockade in melanoma. V trimming: 1 base; J trimming: 6 bases; junction bases outside the gene matches: 9. This CDR3 comprises 16 residues. Germline CDR1 is SGHTA and CDR2 is FQGNSA. The method was immunoSEQ multiplex PCR; TCRdb's version includes in-frame clones alone and lacks a portion of them. Altogether more than 20,000 clones are present, roughly 78% being singletons, with the ten largest covering approximately 10%. Treatment noted: randomized to nivolumab then ipilimumab (arm A) or the reverse (arm B). DNA-damaging chemotherapy had not been given to any patient beforehand. This clone has a handful of counts.

Specimen: CD8+ T cells sorted from blood (inferred from file names), collected from a patient given nivolumab and ipilimumab in sequence. The TCR originated in a human donor with melanoma. The chain recombines TRBV7-2 with TRBJ1-2; 9 bases are a match to TRBD1. CDR3 in amino acids: CASSLGSGTGSHGYTF. The CDR3 DNA is TGTGCCAGCAGCTTAGGGTCCGGGACAGGGAGTCATGGCTACACCTTC.